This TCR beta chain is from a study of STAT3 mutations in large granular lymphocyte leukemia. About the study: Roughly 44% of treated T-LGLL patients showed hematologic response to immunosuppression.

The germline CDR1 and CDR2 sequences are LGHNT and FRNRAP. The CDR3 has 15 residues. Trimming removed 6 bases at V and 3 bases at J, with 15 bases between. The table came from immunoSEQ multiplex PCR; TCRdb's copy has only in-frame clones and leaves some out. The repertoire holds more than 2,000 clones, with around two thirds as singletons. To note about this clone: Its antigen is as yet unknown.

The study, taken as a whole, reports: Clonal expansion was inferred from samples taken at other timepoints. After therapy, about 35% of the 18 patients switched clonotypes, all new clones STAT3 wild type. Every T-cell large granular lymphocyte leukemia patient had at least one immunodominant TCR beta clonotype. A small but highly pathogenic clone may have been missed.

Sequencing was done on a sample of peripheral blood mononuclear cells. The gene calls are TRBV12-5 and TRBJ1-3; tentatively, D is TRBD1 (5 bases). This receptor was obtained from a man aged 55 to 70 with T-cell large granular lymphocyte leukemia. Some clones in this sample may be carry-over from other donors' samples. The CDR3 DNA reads TGTGCTAGTGGCTCAGCGGCGGGACGTGGAAACACCATATATTTT. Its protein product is CASGSAAGRGNTIYF.